These 20 T cell receptor beta chains originate from one sample sequenced in a study of blood T cell repertoires in COVID-19. TCRdb's copy holds only in-frame clones and misses some; the assay was immunoSEQ multiplex PCR. This table has a few hundred thousand clones, 88% appearing once. Input material: peripheral blood. All receptors derive from a woman aged 35 to 49 who had recovered from COVID-19.

The J gene is TRBJ2-5, the V gene TRBV7-2; 8 nucleotides line up with TRBD1. The CDR3 is 15 residues long. The germline gives CDR1 SGHTA, CDR2 FQGNSA. Trimming at V came to 2 bases and at J to 4 bases, leaving 6 bases not matched to a gene. CDR3 amino acids: CASSLRQGSRETQYF. The CDR3 nucleotides are TGTGCCAGCAGCTTAAGACAGGGGTCTCGAGAGACCCAGTACTTC. The full variable domain, with the rest looked up from reference TRBV7-2 and TRBJ2-5, is GAGVSQSPSNKVTEKGKDVELRCDPISGHTALYWYRQSLGQGLEFLIYFQGNSAPDKSGLPSDRFSAERTGGSVSTLTIQRTQQEDSAVYLCASSLRQGSRETQYFGPGTRLLVL.

This clone was picked up a small number of times. The V and J genes are TRBV24-1 and TRBJ2-1; 9 bases are a match to TRBD1. Trimming cost V 3 bases and J 6 bases; bases outside gene matches: 8. Germline V lookup: CDR1 KGHDR, CDR2 SFDVKD. The length of the CDR3 is 16 residues. CDR3 protein: CATSDRRDRDGNEQFF. The CDR3 DNA sequence: TGTGCCACCAGTGATCGGAGGGACAGGGACGGCAATGAGCAGTTCTTC.

This chain uses TRBV24-1 with TRBJ1-1; 8 bases fit TRBD1. V shed 9 bases and J 2 bases; nucleotides not matched to a gene: 4. This CDR3 region has 13 residues. In germline, CDR1 is KGHDR, CDR2 SFDVKD. CDR3 nucleotide sequence: TGTGCCACCCGACAGGGGTTTAACACTGAAGCTTTCTTT. Translated, it gives CATRQGFNTEAFF.

This clone has just a few counts. The genes are TRBV5-4 and TRBJ1-6; possible D gene TRBD1, 6 bases. The CDR3 covers 15 residues. The germline V gene has CDR1 SGHNT and CDR2 YYREEE (reference sequence). V lost 6 bases and J 9 bases, leaving 19 bases between the germline ends. CDR3 DNA sequence: TGTGCCAGCACCATCGAAACAGGGATGCGTTCACCCCTCCACTTT. Amino acid sequence: CASTIETGMRSPLHF.

The rearrangement uses TRBV13 and TRBJ1-2; D is unresolved. Trimming shortened V by 2 bases and J by 4 bases, and 11 bases separated the two germline ends. CDR1 is PRHDT and CDR2 is FYEKMQ in the germline V gene (reference sequence). There are 14 residues in the CDR3. CDR3 nucleotide sequence: TGTGCCAGCAGCTTACCCCTGGAGCTCTATGGCTACACCTTC. Residues: CASSLPLELYGYTF.

Note on this clone: The sample contains more than one DNA sequence encoding this CDR3. The chain recombines TRBV6-5 with TRBJ1-5; D unclear. The CDR3 has 13 residues. The germline CDR1 and CDR2 sequences are MNHEY and SVGAGI. Trimming took off 6 bases at V and 4 bases at J, with 10 bases between the two ends. This chain's CDR3 is CASSPGSNQPQHF. The CDR3 coding sequence is TGTGCCAGCAGCCCCGGGTCAAATCAGCCCCAGCATTTT.

The chain carries TRBV24-1 and TRBJ2-1; 8 positions agree with TRBD2. Losses at the gene ends were 2 bases for V and 6 bases for J; bases not matched to a gene: 2. CDR3 length: 14 residues. Germline lookup yields CDR1 KGHDR and CDR2 SFDVKD. Written as DNA, the CDR3 is TGTGCCACCAGTGATTGGGGGACTAGCAATGAGCAGTTCTTC. Translating gives CATSDWGTSNEQFF.

The CDR3 nucleotides are TGCGCCAGCAGCCAGTCCCCGGGGGGCTGGAACACTGAAGCTTTCTTT. This encodes CASSQSPGGWNTEAFF. The V call is TRBV4-1, the J call TRBJ1-1, with D possibly matching TRBD1 (6 bases). Germline V lookup: CDR1 MGHRA, CDR2 YSYEKL. Trimming removed 3 bases at V and 1 base at J, with 15 bases between. The CDR3 loop spans 16 amino acids.

This clone was seen more than once but under ten times. V is TRBV24-1 and J is TRBJ1-3, with TRBD1 as a possible D gene (5 bases). V was shortened by 2 bases and J by 2 bases, with 6 bases between the two germline ends. The CDR3 is 14 amino acids. Germline V lookup: CDR1 KGHDR, CDR2 SFDVKD. The DNA of the CDR3 is TGTGCCACCAGTGATTGGGGGGCTGGAAACACCATATATTTT. Its protein product is CATSDWGAGNTIYF.

The V gene is TRBV6-2 or TRBV6-3, the J gene TRBJ1-5, with TRBD1 as a possible D gene (6 bases). The CDR3 has 15 amino acids. V lost 6 bases and J 1 base, leaving 13 bases between the germline ends. CDR1 is MNHEY, CDR2 SVGEGT, per germline. Written as DNA, the CDR3 is TGTGCCAGCAGCCGAACAGGGAGAAGCAATCAGCCCCAGCATTTT. Residues: CASSRTGRSNQPQHF.

The rearrangement joins TRBV19 to TRBJ2-6; 7 positions agree with TRBD1. This CDR3 has 15 amino acids. The V segment lost 5 bases and the J segment 3 bases; nucleotides outside the gene matches: 4. CDR1 is LNHDA and CDR2 is SQIVND in the germline V gene (reference sequence). This CDR3 is CASSRRQGGANVLTF. Written as DNA, the CDR3 is TGTGCCAGTAGTCGCCGACAGGGTGGGGCCAACGTCCTGACTTTC.

This clone was found once. V gene TRBV5-1 combines with J gene TRBJ2-3, with a tentative D call TRBD1 (6 bases). Germline-derived CDR1 and CDR2 are SGHRS and YFSETQ. Trimming pared 0 bases from V and 1 base from J, leaving 12 bases between. This CDR3 is built from 16 residues. The CDR3 coding sequence is TGCGCCAGCAGCTTGGCCCCAGGGGTTGGCACAGATACGCAGTATTTT. It encodes CASSLAPGVGTDTQYF.

The CDR3 coding sequence is TGTGCCAGCTCACCACAGGTTGGGCGGGCAGCCAAAAACATTCAGTACTTC. Its protein is CASSPQVGRAAKNIQYF. J is TRBJ2-4 and V is TRBV18; D may be TRBD2 (5 bases). Germline lookup yields CDR1 KGHSH and CDR2 LQKENI. V lost 1 base and J 0 bases, leaving 13 bases between the germline ends. The CDR3 sequence is 17 residues long.

CDR3 protein: CVSGGGETQYF. The CDR3 bases are TGTGTCTCCGGGGGGGGAGAGACCCAGTACTTC. The chain employs TRBV12-3 or TRBV12-4 and TRBJ2-5; 8 bases match TRBD2. This CDR3 region has 11 residues.

The chain joins TRBV10-3 to TRBJ1-2, with D tentatively TRBD1 (5 bases). V lost 3 bases and J lost 1, with 9 bases in between. In germline, CDR1 is ENHRY, CDR2 SYGVKD. CDR3 length: 14 residues. DNA for the CDR3: TGTGCCATCAGTGAAGGGGAGGTTAACTATGGCTACACCTTC. Translated: CAISEGEVNYGYTF.

V usage is TRBV30 and J usage is TRBJ2-5, with D perhaps matching TRBD1 (6 bases). The CDR3 loop spans 16 amino acids. The germline V gene has CDR1 GTSNPN and CDR2 SVGIG (reference sequence). The ends were cut back, 0 bases at V and 1 base at J, with 15 bases in the middle. CDR3 amino acids: CAWSVLQGLRQETQYF. The CDR3 DNA reads TGTGCCTGGAGTGTCCTACAGGGTCTTCGCCAAGAGACCCAGTACTTC.

The chain couples TRBV7-2 to TRBJ2-7; tentatively, D is TRBD2 (7 bases). The ends were cut back, 5 bases at V and 6 bases at J, with 26 bases in the middle. This CDR3 is built from 17 residues. From germline, CDR1 is SGHTA and CDR2 FQGNSA. The DNA of the CDR3 is TGTGCCAGCAGCGCCCGGGGGCCCCAGCTAGCGGCCCCCGAGCAGTACTTC. It translates to CASSARGPQLAAPEQYF. Based on the CDR3 plus reference TRBV7-2 and TRBJ2-7, the full variable domain is GAGVSQSPSNKVTEKGKDVELRCDPISGHTALYWYRQSLGQGLEFLIYFQGNSAPDKSGLPSDRFSAERTGGSVSTLTIQRTQQEDSAVYLCASSARGPQLAAPEQYFGPGTRLTVT.

Only a few counts were recorded for this clone. The chain recombines TRBV10-3 with TRBJ1-1; D uncertain. The CDR3 is 16 residues long. Germline lookup yields CDR1 ENHRY and CDR2 SYGVKD. V shed 2 bases and J shed 1 base, with 14 bases lying between them. This chain's CDR3 is CAISEPVGGRNTEAFF. CDR3 sequence (DNA): TGTGCCATCAGTGAGCCTGTTGGAGGGCGGAACACTGAAGCTTTCTTT.

The chain links TRBV7-2 to TRBJ2-5, with 8 positions matching TRBD2. CDR3 size: 16 residues. The germline CDR1 and CDR2 sequences are SGHTA and FQGNSA. The V and J ends lost 2 bases and 3 bases, in that order; junction bases with no gene match: 8. CDR3 DNA sequence: TGTGCCAGCAGCTTAAGGACGGGACTAGGGAAAGAGACCCAGTACTTC. This gives the protein CASSLRTGLGKETQYF.

J is TRBJ1-4 and V is TRBV7-2; a weak D match, TRBD1 (5 bases). The CDR3 spans 15 residues. Germline CDR1 is SGHTA and CDR2 is FQGNSA. Trimming left V 0 bases short and J 8 bases short, with 13 bases between. Here the CDR3 DNA reads TGTGCCAGCAGCTTAGCGTCGGCGACAGTGGAAAAACTGTTTTTT. It is translated as CASSLASATVEKLFF.